This T cell receptor beta chain comes out of a study of response to subunit inactivated influenza vaccine. Notes on this clonotype: Its antigen is unidentified.

General study findings and limits: With each seasonal influenza vaccination, the authors suggested, few new T cells are recruited.

From germline, CDR1 is DFQATT and CDR2 SNEGSKA (reference sequence). The CDR3 loop spans 14 amino acids. Trimming left V 3 bases short and J 3 bases short, with 13 bases between. From the RT-PCR reads, TCRdb called clonotypes with MiXCR, one entry per CDR3 protein. Among under 800,000 distinct CDR3 sequences listed, roughly 14% were seen once. The TCR originated in a man aged 50-59 years who received an inactivated influenza vaccine. The sequences come from PBMCs from blood, collected approximately 15 days before vaccination. The gene calls are TRBV20-1 and TRBJ2-3; no clear D gene. The CDR3 region has the DNA TGCAGTGCTAGTCCGGACGGAGTAACAGATACGCAGTATTTT. Translated: CSASPDGVTDTQYF.